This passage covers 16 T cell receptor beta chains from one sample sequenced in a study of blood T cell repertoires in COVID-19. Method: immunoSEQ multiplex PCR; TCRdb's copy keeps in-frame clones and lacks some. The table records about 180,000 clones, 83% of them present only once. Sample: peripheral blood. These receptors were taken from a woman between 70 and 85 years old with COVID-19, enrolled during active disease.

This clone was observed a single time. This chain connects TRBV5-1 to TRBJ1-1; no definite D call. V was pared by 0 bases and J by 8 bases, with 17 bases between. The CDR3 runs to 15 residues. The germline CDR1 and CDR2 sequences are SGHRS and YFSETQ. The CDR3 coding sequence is TGCGCCAGCAGCTTGGCCCGTTTACGTGCGGGAGAAGCTTTCTTT. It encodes CASSLARLRAGEAFF.

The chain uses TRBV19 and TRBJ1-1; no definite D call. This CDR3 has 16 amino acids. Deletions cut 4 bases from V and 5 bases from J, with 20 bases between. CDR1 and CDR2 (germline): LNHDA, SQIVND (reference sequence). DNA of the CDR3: TGTGCCAGTAGTAACCAACGTCGGACTTTGGCGACTGAAGCTTTCTTT. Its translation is CASSNQRRTLATEAFF.

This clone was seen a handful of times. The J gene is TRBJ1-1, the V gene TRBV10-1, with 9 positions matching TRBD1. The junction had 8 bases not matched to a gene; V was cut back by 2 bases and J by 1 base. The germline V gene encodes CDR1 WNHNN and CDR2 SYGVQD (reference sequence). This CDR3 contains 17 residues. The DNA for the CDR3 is TGCGCCAGCAGTGAGACCAAATTGGGACAGGGGAACACTGAAGCTTTCTTT. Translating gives CASSETKLGQGNTEAFF.

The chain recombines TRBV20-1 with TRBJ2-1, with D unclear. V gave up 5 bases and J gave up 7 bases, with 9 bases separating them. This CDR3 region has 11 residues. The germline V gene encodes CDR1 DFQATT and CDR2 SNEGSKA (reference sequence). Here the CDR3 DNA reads TGCAGTGCTTTTCTAGTTAATGAGCAGTTCTTC. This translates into CSAFLVNEQFF.

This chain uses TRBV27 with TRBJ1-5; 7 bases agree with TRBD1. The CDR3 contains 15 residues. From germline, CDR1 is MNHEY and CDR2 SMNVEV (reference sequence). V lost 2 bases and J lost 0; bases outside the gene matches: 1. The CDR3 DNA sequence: TGTGCCAGCAGTTTAGGACAGGCTAGCAATCAGCCCCAGCATTTT. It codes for CASSLGQASNQPQHF.

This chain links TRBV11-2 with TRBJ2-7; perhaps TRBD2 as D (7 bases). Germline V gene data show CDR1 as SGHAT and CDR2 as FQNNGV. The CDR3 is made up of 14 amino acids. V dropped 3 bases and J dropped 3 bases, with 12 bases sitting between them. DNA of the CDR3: TGTGCCAGCAGCTTGGGGGGGCACAACTACGAGCAGTACTTC. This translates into CASSLGGHNYEQYF.

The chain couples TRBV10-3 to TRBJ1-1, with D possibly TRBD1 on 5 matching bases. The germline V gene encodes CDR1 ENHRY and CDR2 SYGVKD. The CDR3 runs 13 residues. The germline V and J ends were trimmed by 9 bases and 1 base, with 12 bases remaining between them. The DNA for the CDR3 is TGTGCCATTTCAGGGTCTCCGAACACTGAAGCTTTCTTT. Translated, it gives CAISGSPNTEAFF.

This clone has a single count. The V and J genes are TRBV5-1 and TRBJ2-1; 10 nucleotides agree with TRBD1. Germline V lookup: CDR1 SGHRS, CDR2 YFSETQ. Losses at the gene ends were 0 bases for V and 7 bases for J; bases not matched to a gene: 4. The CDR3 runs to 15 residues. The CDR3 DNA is TGCGCCAGCAGCTTGGGACAGGGGGCGCGGAATGAGCAGTTCTTC. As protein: CASSLGQGARNEQFF.

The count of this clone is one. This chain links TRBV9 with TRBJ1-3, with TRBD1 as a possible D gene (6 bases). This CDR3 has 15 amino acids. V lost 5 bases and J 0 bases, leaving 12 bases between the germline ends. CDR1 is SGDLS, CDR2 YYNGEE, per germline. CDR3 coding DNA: TGTGCCAGCAGTGCTGACAGGAGCTCTGGAAACACCATATATTTT. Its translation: CASSADRSSGNTIYF.

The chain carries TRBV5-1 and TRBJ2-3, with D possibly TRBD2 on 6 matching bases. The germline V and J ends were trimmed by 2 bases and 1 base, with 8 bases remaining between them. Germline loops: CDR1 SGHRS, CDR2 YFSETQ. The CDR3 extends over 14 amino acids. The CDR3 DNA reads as TGCGCCAGCAGCTTAGCGGGCCGCACAGATACGCAGTATTTT. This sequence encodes CASSLAGRTDTQYF. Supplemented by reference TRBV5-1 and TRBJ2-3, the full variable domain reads KAGVTQTPRYLIKTRGQQVTLSCSPISGHRSVSWYQQTPGQGLQFLFEYFSETQRNKGNFPGRFSGRQFSNSRSEMNVSTLELGDSALYLCASSLAGRTDTQYFGPGTRLTVL.

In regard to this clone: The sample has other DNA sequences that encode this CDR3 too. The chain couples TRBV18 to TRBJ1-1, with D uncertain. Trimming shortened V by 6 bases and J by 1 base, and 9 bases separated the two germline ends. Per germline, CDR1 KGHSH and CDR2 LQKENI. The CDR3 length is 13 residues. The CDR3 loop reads CASSPNRNTEAFF. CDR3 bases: TGTGCCAGCTCTCCTAACAGGAACACTGAAGCTTTCTTT.

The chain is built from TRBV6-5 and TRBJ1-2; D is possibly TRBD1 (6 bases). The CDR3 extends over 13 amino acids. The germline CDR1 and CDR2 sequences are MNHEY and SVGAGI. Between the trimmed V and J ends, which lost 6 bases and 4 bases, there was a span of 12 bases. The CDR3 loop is CASSQQGSYGYTF. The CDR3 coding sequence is TGTGCCAGCAGCCAACAGGGCAGCTATGGCTACACCTTC.

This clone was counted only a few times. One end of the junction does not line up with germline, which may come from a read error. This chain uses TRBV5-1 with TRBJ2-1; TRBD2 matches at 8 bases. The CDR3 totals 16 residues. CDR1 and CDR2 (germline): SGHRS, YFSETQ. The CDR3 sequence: CASTYEPGGPYNEQFF. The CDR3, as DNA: TGCGCGAGCACCTACGAACCGGGAGGGCCCTACAATGAGCAGTTCTTC.

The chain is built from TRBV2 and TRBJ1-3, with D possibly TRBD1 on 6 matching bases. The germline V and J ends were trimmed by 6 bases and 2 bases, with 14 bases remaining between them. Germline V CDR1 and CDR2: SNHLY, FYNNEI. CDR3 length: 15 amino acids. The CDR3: CASRDTGRPGNTIYF. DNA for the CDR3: TGTGCCAGCAGGGATACAGGGCGTCCTGGAAACACCATATATTTT.

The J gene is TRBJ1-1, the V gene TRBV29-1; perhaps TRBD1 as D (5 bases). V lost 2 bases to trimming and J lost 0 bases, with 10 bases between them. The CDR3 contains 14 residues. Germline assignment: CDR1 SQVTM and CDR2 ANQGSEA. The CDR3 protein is CSVENTGMNTEAFF. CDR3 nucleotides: TGCAGCGTTGAAAATACAGGTATGAACACTGAAGCTTTCTTT.

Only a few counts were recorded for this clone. CDR3: CASSLGWTGDSPLHF. In DNA, the CDR3 is TGTGCCAGCAGCTTAGGCTGGACAGGAGATTCACCCCTCCACTTT. The gene calls are TRBV7-2 and TRBJ1-6, with 7 bases that match TRBD1. The CDR3 runs 15 residues. Looked up from germline, CDR1 is SGHTA and CDR2 is FQGNSA. The junction had 5 bases not matched to a gene; V was cut back by 1 base and J by 8 bases.